Below, 9 T cell receptor beta chains from the same sample are listed, as sequenced in a study of T cells in localized non-small cell lung cancer. Sequenced by immunoSEQ multiplex PCR; TCRdb stores in-frame clones only, minus some. This table has some 1,600 clones, 20% to 25% appearing once. The sample consisted of normal lung tissue next to the tumor, taken before any cancer treatment. These receptors were collected from a male donor older than 55 with stage I lung adenocarcinoma.

This clone was counted a few times. This chain uses TRBV6-8 with TRBJ2-7, with 8 bases fitting TRBD2. The CDR3 is made up of 17 amino acids. V gave up 10 bases and J gave up 0 bases; unmatched junction bases: 17. In germline, CDR1 is MNHGY, CDR2 SAAAGT. CDR3 in amino acids: CAISPGLGSPFSYEQYF. The CDR3 DNA sequence: TGTGCCATCAGCCCGGGACTAGGATCCCCCTTCTCCTACGAGCAGTACTTC.

This clone occurred a few times. This chain joins TRBV18 and TRBJ2-2, with 7 bases fitting TRBD2. The CDR3 has 12 residues. V lost 8 bases to trimming and J lost 8 bases; unmatched junction nucleotides: 5. In germline, CDR1 is KGHSH, CDR2 LQKENI. Here the CDR3 DNA reads TGTGCCAGCCCAGGACTAGAGGGGGAGCTGTTTTTT. Amino acid sequence: CASPGLEGELFF.

J is TRBJ1-6 and V is TRBV28; possible D gene TRBD1, 5 bases. CDR1 and CDR2 from the germline V gene are MDHEN and SYDVKM. This CDR3 contains 17 residues. V was trimmed by 7 bases and J by 4 bases, leaving 20 bases between them. DNA for the CDR3: TGTGCCAGCACCCCACAGCCGAAGACAGTTTATAATTCACCCCTCCACTTT. Its translation is CASTPQPKTVYNSPLHF.

There are a few counts of this clone. The chain links TRBV6-8 to TRBJ1-1; no firm D call. CDR1 is MNHGY and CDR2 is SAAAGT in the germline V gene. Trimming left V 2 bases short and J 0 bases short, with 7 bases between. This CDR3 is 14 amino acids long. In DNA, the CDR3 is TGTGCCAGCAGTTACAGTCAAATGAACACTGAAGCTTTCTTT. Translated, it gives CASSYSQMNTEAFF.

This clone has a handful of counts. The chain joins TRBV9 to TRBJ2-1; D perhaps matches TRBD2 (5 bases). The CDR3 length is 14 residues. The germline V gene encodes CDR1 SGDLS and CDR2 YYNGEE. V gave up 0 bases and J gave up 6 bases, with 10 bases separating them. CDR3 coding DNA: TGTGCCAGCAGCGTAGGGACGGGGATCAATGAGCAGTTCTTC. It specifies CASSVGTGINEQFF.

The CDR3 region is CASRAKSGPRQFF. The CDR3 DNA sequence: TGTGCCAGCAGGGCGAAGAGCGGGCCCAGGCAGTTCTTC. This rearrangement joins TRBV28 to TRBJ2-1, with D perhaps TRBD2 (6 bases). CDR3 size: 13 residues. The ends were cut back, 6 bases at V and 12 bases at J, with 18 bases in the middle. Germline CDR1 is MDHEN and CDR2 is SYDVKM. The full variable domain, completed using reference TRBV28 and TRBJ2-1, is DVKVTQSSRYLVKRTGEKVFLECVQDMDHENMFWYRQDPGLGLRLIYFSYDVKMKEKGDIPEGYSVSREKKERFSLILESASTNQTSMYLCASRAKSGPRQFFGPGTRLTVL.

This clone has a handful of counts. This chain's CDR3 is CATVGGAGGLGTDTQYF. In DNA form, the CDR3 reads TGTGCCACCGTCGGAGGAGCGGGAGGGCTTGGCACAGATACGCAGTATTTT. This sequence joins TRBV6-8 and TRBJ2-3, with TRBD2 identical over 10 bases. There are 17 residues in the CDR3. V lost 10 bases to trimming and J lost 1 base; unmatched junction nucleotides: 14. The V gene's germline CDR1 is MNHGY and CDR2 SAAAGT.

This chain links TRBV6-8 with TRBJ2-1; 7 bases fit TRBD2. Germline V gene lookup returns CDR1 MNHGY and CDR2 SAAAGT. CDR3 size: 13 residues. The V gene end was trimmed by 11 bases and the J gene end by 6 bases; junction bases not matched to a gene: 10. The CDR3 loop reads CAHQDGLVNEQFF. The CDR3, as DNA: TGTGCCCACCAGGATGGACTAGTCAATGAGCAGTTCTTC.

This clone was picked up a small number of times. The chain is built from TRBV6-8 and TRBJ2-7; weak D call: TRBD2 (5 bases). Trimming shortened V by 6 bases and J by 2 bases, and 14 bases separated the two germline ends. The CDR3 consists of 14 residues. Germline CDR1 MNHGY, CDR2 SAAAGT. In DNA form, the CDR3 reads TGTGCCAGCAGGGCTGCTCGGGAAACCTACGAGCAGTACTTC. This gives the protein CASRAARETYEQYF.